A selection of T cell receptor beta chains follows, all from one sample in a study of T cells in tumors after PD-1 blockade. Only in-frame clones appear in the TCRdb table, and some are missing; sequencing was by immunoSEQ multiplex PCR. This sample has approximately 20,000 clones, with over 70% found just once. The material sequenced was PBMCs, taken after anti-PD-1 therapy. The receptors here all came from a human donor with advanced basal cell or squamous cell carcinoma (not recorded which). CDR3s include the opening cysteine and the closing phenylalanine or tryptophan. D genes are given only for firm matches. For some rows the clone size is stated as once, few or many, or as a class when expanded; others skip it.

clone size	J gene	D gene	V gene	CDR3 DNA	CDR3 protein
-	TRBJ2-1	TRBD1	TRBV7-9	TGTGCCAGCAGCCGAGGTACAGGGGTGGTTGATGAGCAGTTCTTC	CASSRGTGVVDEQFF
once	TRBJ2-7	-	TRBV4-1	TGCGCCAGCAGTCCAGGGGGAGGCTCCTACGAGCAGTACTTC	CASSPGGGSYEQYF
-	TRBJ1-2	-	TRBV6-1	TGTGCCAGCAGTGAACAGGTCCTACATGGCTACACCTTC	CASSEQVLHGYTF
-	TRBJ2-1	-	TRBV5-4	TGTGCCAGCAGCTTGGATCCAGCCCCGTCCCTCTACAATGAGCAGTTCTTC	CASSLDPAPSLYNEQFF
-	TRBJ1-1	-	TRBV5-1	TGCGCCAGCAGCTTGGGACAGCACTTAATGAACACTGAAGCTTTCTTT	CASSLGQHLMNTEAFF
-	TRBJ2-5	TRBD2	TRBV5-5	TGTGCCAGCAGCTTGGAGGTTAGCGGGGGGGTCAGGAGAGAGACCCAGTACTTC	CASSLEVSGGVRRETQYF
once	TRBJ2-1	-	TRBV5-1	TGCGCCAGCAGCTTAGAAGCGGGTTACAATGAGCAGTTCTTC	CASSLEAGYNEQFF
once	TRBJ2-6	-	TRBV4-2	TGTGCCAGCAGCCAAGATAGGGGATCTGGGGCCAACGTCCTGACTTTC	CASSQDRGSGANVLTF
-	TRBJ2-7	-	TRBV4-1	TGCGCCAGCAGCCCGGAAGTAAGGGTTCGCGAGCAGTACTTC	CASSPEVRVREQYF
-	TRBJ1-4	TRBD1	TRBV28	TGTGCCAGCGTTTCCCCAGGGGGCTCGTTAGGAAAACTGTTTTTT	CASVSPGGSLGKLFF
-	TRBJ2-7	TRBD2	TRBV11-3	TGTGCCAGCAGCTTAGACATCAGGGGCGGGCGGGGGGCCTCCTACGAGCAGTACTTC	CASSLDIRGGRGASYEQYF
-	TRBJ2-7	TRBD1	TRBV27	TGTGCCAGCAGTTTAGCCAGGGGGCACGAGCAGTACTTC	CASSLARGHEQYF
medium-sized	TRBJ2-7	-	TRBV28	TGTGCCAGCAGTTTACCCCAGAGCAGCTCCTACGAGCAGTACTTC	CASSLPQSSSYEQYF
once	TRBJ2-2	TRBD2	TRBV29-1	TGCAGCGGATTAAGTGTGGGGACTAGCGGGACCGGGGAGCTGTTTTTT	CSGLSVGTSGTGELFF
-	TRBJ1-2	TRBD1	TRBV3-1/TRBV3-2	TGTGCCAGCAGCCAGTCGGGACAGATCCTTTATGGCTACACCTTC	CASSQSGQILYGYTF
-	TRBJ2-1	TRBD1	TRBV7-9	TGTGCCAGCAGCGCCCGGGACAGGGTCGATGAGCAGTTCTTC	CASSARDRVDEQFF
-	TRBJ1-1	-	TRBV14	TGTGCCAGCAGCCCTCGGACGGGGAACACTGAAGCTTTCTTT	CASSPRTGNTEAFF
-	TRBJ2-2	-	TRBV11-1	TGTGCCAGCAGCTTCAGGAGTCGAACGACCGGGGAGCTGTTTTTT	CASSFRSRTTGELFF
-	TRBJ1-1	TRBD1	TRBV19	TGTGCCAGTAGGACCGGGTGGACAGGGGTCGACGGGGCTTTCTTT	CASRTGWTGVDGAFF
-	TRBJ2-1	-	TRBV24-1	TGTGCCACCAGCAGGACGGGGGCTAGGGGCGTCAATGAGCAGTTCTTC	CATSRTGARGVNEQFF
once	TRBJ1-2	-	TRBV5-1	TGCGCCAGCAGCACCGACAGTGTCTATGGCTACACCTTC	CASSTDSVYGYTF
few	TRBJ1-5	-	TRBV28	TGTGCCAGCAGTTTACAGGGAACCGATCAGCCCCAGCATTTT	CASSLQGTDQPQHF
-	TRBJ2-1	TRBD2	TRBV14	TGTGCCAGCAGCCAAGATGCCTGGGCGAGCGGGAGACCTAATGAGCAGTTCTTC	CASSQDAWASGRPNEQFF
-	TRBJ2-7	-	TRBV7-2	TGTGCCAGCAGCCTTCCTCTCGGGATCACCTACGAGCAGTACTTC	CASSLPLGITYEQYF
-	TRBJ2-7	-	TRBV15	TGTGCCACCAGCAGAGACAGGGAGGTTCACGAGCAGTACTTC	CATSRDREVHEQYF
-	TRBJ1-6	-	TRBV2	TGTGCCAGCAGTGAACAGGTGGATTCACCCCTCCACTTT	CASSEQVDSPLHF
-	TRBJ1-1	-	TRBV14	TGTGCCAGCAGCCTACTGGGGGCGAACACTGAAGCTTTCTTT	CASSLLGANTEAFF
once	TRBJ2-7	-	TRBV27	TGTGCCAACAGGACGGGTGAGGGCTACTCCTACGAGCAGTACTTC	CANRTGEGYSYEQYF
few	TRBJ2-5	-	TRBV12-3/TRBV12-4	TGTGCCAGCAGGGGCTGGAGGGAGACCCAGTACTTC	CASRGWRETQYF
-	TRBJ2-2	TRBD1	TRBV5-1	TGCGCCAGCAGCCGCCGGTTACAGGGGAGATCCTCCACCGGGGAGCTGTTTTTT	CASSRRLQGRSSTGELFF
-	TRBJ1-1	TRBD1	TRBV5-1	TGCGCCAGCAGCCAGGGACAGGTGATGAACACTGAAGCTTTCTTT	CASSQGQVMNTEAFF
-	TRBJ2-7	-	TRBV15	TGTGCCACCAGCAGAGATACAGCGGGACATCGCGAGCAGTACTTC	CATSRDTAGHREQYF
few	TRBJ1-2	TRBD1	TRBV10-3	TGTGCCATCAACACAAAGACAGGGGGCAAAGGCTACACCTTC	CAINTKTGGKGYTF
-	TRBJ2-7	TRBD1	TRBV9	TGTGCCAGCAGCGTAGGTACGGGACAGGGGTTCGAGCAGTACTTC	CASSVGTGQGFEQYF
-	TRBJ2-1	-	TRBV7-6	TGTGCCAGCAGCGTAGACGGCAGCTCCTACAATGAGCAGTTCTTC	CASSVDGSSYNEQFF
-	TRBJ2-7	-	TRBV24-1	TGTGCCACCAGTGACCCCCGCCGGGACGCCAAGCAGTACTTC	CATSDPRRDAKQYF
-	TRBJ1-1	-	TRBV6-4	TGTGCCAGCACCCCCGGGACCGCGAACACTGAAGCTTTCTTT	CASTPGTANTEAFF
-	TRBJ1-2	-	TRBV10-3	TGTGCCATCAGTGAGTCTCAAGAAGTTAACTATGGCTACACCTTC	CAISESQEVNYGYTF
-	TRBJ2-1	TRBD1	TRBV7-8	TGTGCCAGCAGCCGACGGACAGGGGACAATGAGCAGTTCTTC	CASSRRTGDNEQFF
-	TRBJ2-2	-	TRBV24-1	TGTGCCACCAGTGATTTTCGAAGGACCGGGGAGCTGTTTTTT	CATSDFRRTGELFF
-	TRBJ2-7	-	TRBV4-1	TGCGCCAGCAGCCAAGAGCCAGGGGCCTACGAGCAGTACTTC	CASSQEPGAYEQYF
-	TRBJ2-6	-	TRBV7-9	TGTGCCGGAGAAAGGGACTCTGGGGCCAACGTCCTGACTTTC	CAGERDSGANVLTF
-	TRBJ1-2	TRBD1	TRBV4-1	TGCGCCAGCAGCTACCTAACAGGGGGCGCTGGCTATGGCTACACCTTC	CASSYLTGGAGYGYTF
-	TRBJ1-5	-	TRBV6-2/TRBV6-3	TGTGCCAGCAGCTTAGACGGATATAATCAGCCCCAGCATTTT	CASSLDGYNQPQHF
-	TRBJ2-7	TRBD2	TRBV3-1/TRBV3-2	TGTGCCAGCAGCCATCGGGGGGCTAGCGGGAGGGCGGCTTACGAGCAGTACTTC	CASSHRGASGRAAYEQYF
-	TRBJ2-2	-	TRBV5-1	TGCGCCAGCAGCTTGTCGTACGGGGAGCTGTTTTTT	CASSLSYGELFF
few	TRBJ2-3	-	TRBV19	TGTGCCACAGGACAAGAGGGCACAGATACGCAGTATTTT	CATGQEGTDTQYF
-	TRBJ2-7	-	TRBV9	TGTGCCAGCAGCGTAGTTCCGGGCGGAGGCTACGAGCAGTACTTC	CASSVVPGGGYEQYF
-	TRBJ2-2	TRBD2	TRBV5-1	TGCGCCAGCACCCTGGCGGGGGGGACCGGGGAGCTGTTTTTT	CASTLAGGTGELFF
-	TRBJ2-6	TRBD1	TRBV7-2	TGTGCCAGCAGCGCGACAGGGGGAGTTGGGGCCAACGTCCTGACTTTC	CASSATGGVGANVLTF
-	TRBJ1-1	-	TRBV27	TGTGCCAGCATACACAAGGTCAGGGGAATGGACACTGAAGCTTTCTTT	CASIHKVRGMDTEAFF
-	TRBJ2-3	-	TRBV9	TGTGCCAGCAGCGTAGTCCCACTGGATACGCAGTATTTT	CASSVVPLDTQYF
-	TRBJ2-6	TRBD2	TRBV27	TGTGCCAGCAGTTTATCCTGGGGGGGGTCTGGGGCCAACGTCCTGACTTTC	CASSLSWGGSGANVLTF
-	TRBJ2-7	-	TRBV14	TGTGCCAGCAGCCAAGTCGATAGTCCCTACGAGCAGTACTTC	CASSQVDSPYEQYF